The 31 T cell receptor beta chains below come from one sample, sequenced in a study of T cells expressing NK-cell markers. TCRdb reworked the 5' RACE reads into one entry per CDR3 protein, no DNA. Its table lists 200,000 to 300,000 distinct CDR3 sequences. The sequenced material came from blood T cells: a sorted CD56 or NKG2C T cell subset, CD4+ or CD8+ T cells, or bulk PBMC T cells (not recorded which). Receptor source: a man younger than 35 in good health.

The chain combines TRBV20-1 with TRBJ2-3; TCRdb gives TRBD1 as the D gene, but with no DNA this cannot be confirmed. Germline CDR1 is DFQATT and CDR2 is SNEGSKA (reference sequence). This CDR3 is built from 13 residues. The CDR3: CSAYREERDTQYF.

CDR3 in amino acids: CATSDVTGTGGGYGYTF. The V call is TRBV24-1, the J call TRBJ1-2; lacking DNA, the TRBD1 call made by TCRdb goes unchecked. The CDR3 spans 17 residues. The V gene's germline CDR1 is KGHDR and CDR2 SFDVKD.

CDR3 sequence: CASSQDRAPNTEAFF. The chain joins TRBV4-1 to TRBJ1-1. The CDR3 covers 15 residues. Per the germline V gene, CDR1 is MGHRA and CDR2 is YSYEKL.

The J gene is TRBJ1-2, the V gene TRBV20-1; checking the TCRdb D call of TRBD1 is not possible without DNA. CDR1 is DFQATT, CDR2 SNEGSKA, per germline (reference sequence). The CDR3 has 18 amino acids. The CDR3 protein is CSARERGGRGQINYGYTF.

The chain recombines TRBV20-1 with TRBJ1-1; TCRdb's D gene call, TRBD1, goes unchecked for lack of DNA. This CDR3 region has 12 residues. Germline CDR1 is DFQATT and CDR2 is SNEGSKA (reference sequence). This CDR3 is CSGVGPNTEAFF.

The chain recombines TRBV7-8 with TRBJ2-5. Germline V gene lookup returns CDR1 SGHVS and CDR2 FQNEAQ. The CDR3 is 15 residues long. The chain's CDR3 is CASSLTLGNEGTQYF.

The chain joins TRBV20-1 to TRBJ2-3. This CDR3 has 14 residues. Germline V gene data show CDR1 as DFQATT and CDR2 as SNEGSKA (reference sequence). The CDR3 loop is CSAGELTSTDTQYF.

This sequence joins TRBV4-3 and TRBJ1-5; the D gene TCRdb calls, TRBD1, cannot be checked with no DNA. Germline V gene lookup returns CDR1 LGHNA and CDR2 YSLEER. CDR3 length: 18 amino acids. This CDR3 reads CASSQPYFPRTGNQPQHF.

The chain has TRBV5-1 and TRBJ2-3; the D call from TCRdb, TRBD2, cannot be confirmed without DNA. The CDR3 is 18 amino acids. In germline, CDR1 is SGHRS, CDR2 YFSETQ. CDR3: CASSLEGLGIARTDTQYF. The full variable domain, in which reference TRBV5-1 and TRBJ2-3 provide the parts outside the CDR3, is KAGVTQTPRYLIKTRGQQVTLSCSPISGHRSVSWYQQTPGQGLQFLFEYFSETQRNKGNFPGRFSGRQFSNSRSEMNVSTLELGDSALYLCASSLEGLGIARTDTQYFGPGTRLTVL.

The genes are TRBV5-1 and TRBJ2-2; TCRdb outputs TRBD1, but without DNA this stays unchecked. In germline, CDR1 is SGHRS, CDR2 YFSETQ. The CDR3 covers 14 residues. The CDR3 region is CASFGRVDTGELFF. Combining the CDR3 with reference TRBV5-1 and TRBJ2-2 gives the whole variable domain KAGVTQTPRYLIKTRGQQVTLSCSPISGHRSVSWYQQTPGQGLQFLFEYFSETQRNKGNFPGRFSGRQFSNSRSEMNVSTLELGDSALYLCASFGRVDTGELFFGEGSRLTVL.

This sequence joins TRBV18 and TRBJ2-1; TCRdb indicates TRBD1, and absent DNA this call remains unverified. The CDR3 loop spans 16 amino acids. Per germline, CDR1 KGHSH and CDR2 LQKENI. CDR3 loop: CASSLSRGGLYNEQFF.

V gene TRBV5-1 combines with J gene TRBJ1-2. This CDR3 region has 13 residues. CDR1 SGHRS and CDR2 YFSETQ come from the germline V gene. The CDR3 region is CASSLGGGYGYTF. The full variable domain, its missing parts supplied by reference TRBV5-1 and TRBJ1-2, is KAGVTQTPRYLIKTRGQQVTLSCSPISGHRSVSWYQQTPGQGLQFLFEYFSETQRNKGNFPGRFSGRQFSNSRSEMNVSTLELGDSALYLCASSLGGGYGYTFGSGTRLTVV.

V gene TRBV29-1 combines with J gene TRBJ1-2. Germline loops: CDR1 SQVTM, CDR2 ANQGSEA. CDR3 length: 11 residues. The CDR3 is CSVDRNYGYTF.

The CDR3 protein is CASYPAGRAEAFF. The chain links TRBV28 to TRBJ1-1. Germline CDR1 is MDHEN and CDR2 is SYDVKM. The CDR3 is 13 residues long.

V usage is TRBV24-1 and J usage is TRBJ2-3; TCRdb proposes TRBD1, but this gene call is untestable without DNA. This CDR3 is 13 amino acids long. CDR1 is KGHDR and CDR2 is SFDVKD in the germline V gene. CDR3 protein: CAAGSVGADTQYF.

The chain is built from TRBV9 and TRBJ2-3; TCRdb proposes TRBD2, but this gene call is untestable without DNA. CDR3 size: 16 residues. Per germline, CDR1 SGDLS and CDR2 YYNGEE. CDR3 residues: CASSLTASGPTDTQYF.

CDR3 sequence: CASSQGPRTGGIYNEQFF. The chain recombines TRBV4-1 with TRBJ2-1; TCRdb returns TRBD1, unconfirmable since there is no DNA. The CDR3 length is 18 residues. The germline CDR1 and CDR2 sequences are MGHRA and YSYEKL.

The chain couples TRBV5-1 to TRBJ1-1. The CDR3 spans 15 residues. Germline V lookup: CDR1 SGHRS, CDR2 YFSETQ. The CDR3 region is CASSLDPLRNTEAFF.

The chain couples TRBV4-3 to TRBJ2-5; the D call of TRBD2 rests on TCRdb alone, since no DNA is present to check it. This CDR3 has 15 amino acids. From germline, CDR1 is LGHNA and CDR2 YSLEER. The chain's CDR3 is CASSQVVQGRETQYF.

CDR3 in amino acids: CASSLGLAGAQYF. This chain joins TRBV9 and TRBJ2-5; the TCRdb D gene call, TRBD2, has no DNA to confirm it. Per germline, CDR1 SGDLS and CDR2 YYNGEE. The CDR3 extends over 13 amino acids.

The chain's CDR3 is CSVKTADSNQPQHF. The V call is TRBV29-1, the J call TRBJ1-5. The germline V gene has CDR1 SQVTM and CDR2 ANQGSEA. CDR3 size: 14 residues.

The V gene is TRBV18, the J gene TRBJ1-1; there is no DNA to check the TCRdb D call of TRBD1. The CDR3 runs 13 residues. CDR1 KGHSH and CDR2 LQKENI come from the germline V gene. CDR3 loop: CASSGADSTEAFF.

The V and J genes are TRBV7-9 and TRBJ2-7; no DNA is available, so the TRBD2 call from TCRdb remains unchecked. Germline CDR1 SEHNR, CDR2 FQNEAQ (reference sequence). The CDR3 length is 16 residues. The CDR3 is CASSPLGLAGFREQYF.

This chain's CDR3 is CSATGLADSYEQYF. The chain employs TRBV20-1 and TRBJ2-7; as DNA is missing, the TRBD2 call by TCRdb cannot be tested. The CDR3 sequence is 14 residues long. Germline CDR1 is DFQATT and CDR2 is SNEGSKA (reference sequence).

The chain is built from TRBV7-3 and TRBJ2-1; TCRdb lists TRBD2, though no DNA is available to test this call. The CDR3 loop spans 19 amino acids. Germline V gives CDR1 SGHTA, CDR2 FQGTGA. The CDR3 is CASSSRARAPESSYNEQFF.

The V call is TRBV7-6, the J call TRBJ2-3; the D gene TCRdb calls, TRBD1, cannot be checked with no DNA. Germline assignment: CDR1 SGHVS and CDR2 FNYEAQ. The CDR3 is made up of 14 amino acids. CDR3 sequence reads: CASSSGQPGDTQYF.

V usage is TRBV5-5 and J usage is TRBJ1-2; TCRdb reports TRBD1, a call that lacks DNA to check it against. Germline CDR1 SGHKS, CDR2 YYEKEE (reference sequence). The CDR3 length is 12 residues. The CDR3 loop reads CASSPGPPGYTF.

The chain combines TRBV30 with TRBJ1-4; with no DNA, the TCRdb D assignment of TRBD1 cannot be verified. Germline CDR1 is GTSNPN and CDR2 is SVGIG (reference sequence). The CDR3 runs to 17 residues. This chain's CDR3 is CAWRLTGNSPTNEKLFF.

The chain couples TRBV6-2 or TRBV6-3 to TRBJ2-4; TCRdb reports TRBD2, a call that lacks DNA to check it against. The CDR3 spans 14 residues. Looked up from germline, CDR1 is MNHEY and CDR2 is SVGEGT. The CDR3 loop is CASSPSGSKNIQYF.

CDR3 loop: CASSLRGYGYTF. The V gene is TRBV12-3 or TRBV12-4, the J gene TRBJ1-2. CDR3 size: 12 residues.

The V and J genes are TRBV5-1 and TRBJ1-1; the D call from TCRdb, TRBD1, cannot be confirmed without DNA. Germline loops: CDR1 SGHRS, CDR2 YFSETQ. CDR3 length: 14 amino acids. CDR3 sequence: CASSVRTGTNEAFF.